This entry features one T cell receptor beta chain sequence. CDR3 length equals 16 residues. Trimming pared 5 bases from V and 0 bases from J, leaving 14 bases between. Germline values: CDR1 SGHVS, CDR2 FNYEAQ. Profiled with immunoSEQ multiplex PCR; TCRdb holds only in-frame clones, not every one. The sample holds approximately 70,000 clones, around 93% seen once. The sequencing sample was made of PBMCs. The chain combines TRBV7-6 with TRBJ2-1; D gene uncertain. This clonotype was sampled from a man aged 35-49 years with rheumatoid arthritis. The CDR3 spells CASSLFLASSYNEQFF. In nucleotides, the CDR3 is TGTGCCAGCAGCCTCTTCTTGGCGAGCTCCTACAATGAGCAGTTCTTC.